This entry lists 10 T cell receptor beta chains sequenced from one sample in a study of human T cells and chemical hapten exposure (dated by TCRdb to the early 2020s). The time point label of this sample denotes: healthy volunteer bleed at 2 weeks. Unfractionated whole blood was collected in Tempus Blood RNA tubes, and total RNA was extracted from that blood. Receptors were amplified or captured by RACE. Sequencing instrument: NextSeq 500. TCRdb trimmed the raw reads at Q25, called clones with MiXCR and kept productive beta chains. All rows with the same CDR3 protein become a single entry with the most common DNA and genes. Within this sample are under 95,000 distinct CDR3 sequences, with approximately 9.7% of them counted one time only. 2.5% to 3.5% of the sample belongs to the ten largest clones. Sequenced sample: whole blood. All receptors come from a female donor in good health. Some clones in this sample may be carry-over from other donors' samples.

The CDR3 is CASSQVLAGGTDTQYF. CDR3 in DNA: TGCGCCAGCAGCCAAGTCCTAGCGGGTGGGACAGATACGCAGTATTTT. This sequence joins TRBV4-1 and TRBJ2-3; 8 nucleotides align to TRBD2. Looked up from germline, CDR1 is MGHRA and CDR2 is YSYEKL. The CDR3 runs 16 residues. Trimming took 1 base from V and 3 from J; bases not matched to a gene: 6.

This clonotype appeared many times. The rearrangement links TRBV28 to TRBJ2-4, with no clear D. The CDR3 runs 17 residues. Trimming left V 3 bases short and J 3 bases short, with 18 bases between. Germline values: CDR1 MDHEN, CDR2 SYDVKM. In nucleotides, the CDR3 is TGTGCCAGCAGTTTCGGTTTAGAGACACCTGACAAAAACATTCAGTACTTC. Translated, it gives CASSFGLETPDKNIQYF.

The CDR3 sequence: CASSRPGKETQYF. As DNA, the CDR3 is TGTGCCAGCAGTCGTCCGGGGAAAGAGACCCAGTACTTC. The V and J genes are TRBV28 and TRBJ2-5, with D tentatively TRBD2 (5 bases). The CDR3 covers 13 residues. Germline CDR1 is MDHEN and CDR2 is SYDVKM. V lost 5 bases, J lost 3 bases, and 10 bases lay in between.

V usage is TRBV13 and J usage is TRBJ2-1, with 12 bases matching TRBD2. The CDR3 is 15 residues long. Per the germline V gene, CDR1 is PRHDT and CDR2 is FYEKMQ (reference sequence). J was trimmed by 10 bases and V by 1 base; bases with no gene match: 5. CDR3 coding DNA: TGTGCCAGCAGCTTAGCTCTAGCGGGAGGGCGGGAGCAGTTCTTC. Protein product: CASSLALAGGREQFF. The full variable domain, in which reference TRBV13 and TRBJ2-1 provide the parts outside the CDR3, is AAGVIQSPRHLIKEKRETATLKCYPIPRHDTVYWYQQGPGQDPQFLISFYEKMQSDKGSIPDRFSAQQFSDYHSELNMSSLELGDSALYFCASSLALAGGREQFFGPGTRLTVL.

This clonotype was seen a few times. This chain joins TRBV5-1 and TRBJ2-7; TRBD1 might be the D (5 bases). The V gene lost 0 bases and the J gene lost 3 bases, with 13 bases spanning the gap. Germline CDR1 SGHRS, CDR2 YFSETQ. This CDR3 spans 15 amino acids. The CDR3 here is CASSLEPGHLYEQYF. The DNA of the CDR3 is TGCGCCAGCAGCTTGGAGCCAGGACACCTCTACGAGCAGTACTTC. The full variable domain, in which reference TRBV5-1 and TRBJ2-7 provide the parts outside the CDR3, is KAGVTQTPRYLIKTRGQQVTLSCSPISGHRSVSWYQQTPGQGLQFLFEYFSETQRNKGNFPGRFSGRQFSNSRSEMNVSTLELGDSALYLCASSLEPGHLYEQYFGPGTRLTVT.

This chain uses TRBV7-8 with TRBJ2-3, with 11 bases aligning to TRBD2. The CDR3 runs to 14 residues. The ends lost 3 bases at V and 6 bases at J; junction bases unmatched: 2. Germline V gene data show CDR1 as SGHVS and CDR2 as FQNEAQ. CDR3 loop: CASSFSGRADTQYF. Written as DNA, the CDR3 is TGTGCCAGCAGCTTTAGCGGGAGGGCCGATACGCAGTATTTT.

This clonotype occurred many times. This chain links TRBV12-3 or TRBV12-4 with TRBJ2-1; TRBD1 matches 10 bases. The CDR3 has 15 residues. Losses at the gene ends were 5 bases for V and 6 bases for J; bases not matched to a gene: 7. In DNA form, the CDR3 reads TGTGCCAGCAGTCCCGACAGGGGGCTGGCCAATGAGCAGTTCTTC. The encoded protein is CASSPDRGLANEQFF.

This clonotype was counted ten times or more. The chain joins TRBV6-2 or TRBV6-3 to TRBJ2-1, with a tentative D call TRBD2 (5 bases). Trimming removed 4 bases from V and 6 bases from J, with 10 bases in between. This CDR3 spans 13 amino acids. From germline, CDR1 is MNHEY and CDR2 SVGEGT. CDR3 residues: CASSWTGSNEQFF. The CDR3 nucleotides are TGTGCCAGCAGTTGGACGGGGTCCAATGAGCAGTTCTTC.

The table lists this clonotype with many counts. This chain links TRBV7-6 with TRBJ1-5; D is perhaps TRBD1 (5 bases). Germline CDR1 is SGHVS and CDR2 is FNYEAQ. With 5 bases removed from V and 3 bases from J, the gap between germline ends came to 8 bases. The CDR3 loop spans 13 amino acids. The CDR3 DNA sequence: TGTGCCAGCAGCCAGGACAACAATCAGCCCCAGCATTTT. Translating gives CASSQDNNQPQHF.

This clonotype was seen a handful of times. The chain recombines TRBV29-1 with TRBJ2-3, with D perhaps matching TRBD2 (6 bases). This CDR3 has 13 residues. V was shortened by 8 bases and J by 0 bases, with 12 bases between the two germline ends. Germline V gives CDR1 SQVTM, CDR2 ANQGSEA. Here the CDR3 reads CSLRLESTDTQYF. The DNA of the CDR3 is TGCAGCCTGAGACTAGAGAGCACAGATACGCAGTATTTT.